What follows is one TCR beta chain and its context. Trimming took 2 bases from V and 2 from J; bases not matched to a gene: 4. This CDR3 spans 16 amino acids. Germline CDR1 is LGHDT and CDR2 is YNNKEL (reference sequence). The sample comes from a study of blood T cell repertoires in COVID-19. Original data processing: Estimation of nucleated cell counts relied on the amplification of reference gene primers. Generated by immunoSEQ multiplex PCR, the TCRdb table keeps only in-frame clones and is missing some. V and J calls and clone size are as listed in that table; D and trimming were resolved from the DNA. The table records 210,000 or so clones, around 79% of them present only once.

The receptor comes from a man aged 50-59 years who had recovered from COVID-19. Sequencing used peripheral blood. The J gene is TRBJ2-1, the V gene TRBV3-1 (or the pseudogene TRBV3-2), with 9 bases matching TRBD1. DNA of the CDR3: TGTGCCAGCAGCCAACCGGGACAGGGCCCCTACAATGAGCAGTTCTTC. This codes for CASSQPGQGPYNEQFF.